A single sample gave rise to the 21 T cell receptor beta chains below, sequenced in a study of blood T cell repertoires in COVID-19. Generated by immunoSEQ multiplex PCR, the TCRdb table keeps only in-frame clones and is missing some. The repertoire consists of under 200,000 clones, with about 80% occurring once and the leading ten covering about 1.6%. The sequenced material came from peripheral blood. Receptors originate from a human donor in a cohort sampled during active COVID-19.

This chain connects TRBV24-1 to TRBJ1-2; TRBD1 agrees at 7 bases. Germline trimming cut 3 bases from V and 4 bases from J; bases unmatched to any gene: 4. The CDR3 length is 14 residues. CDR1 is KGHDR, CDR2 SFDVKD, per germline. CDR3 residues: CATSDDRAGYGYTF. The CDR3 coding sequence is TGTGCCACCAGTGATGACAGGGCGGGCTATGGCTACACCTTC.

The V gene is TRBV7-9, the J gene TRBJ1-1; the D gene is possibly TRBD1 (6 bases). Trimming pared 1 base from V and 3 bases from J, leaving 12 bases between. CDR3 length: 15 residues. Per the germline V gene, CDR1 is SEHNR and CDR2 is FQNEAQ (reference sequence). The chain's CDR3 is CASSLEGGGYTEAFF. The CDR3 nucleotides read TGTGCCAGCAGCTTAGAGGGAGGGGGGTACACTGAAGCTTTCTTT. The complete variable domain, with remaining parts taken from reference TRBV7-9 and TRBJ1-1, reads DTGVSQNPRHKITKRGQNVTFRCDPISEHNRLYWYRQTLGQGPEFLTYFQNEAQLEKSRLLSDRFSAERPKGSFSTLEIQRTEQGDSAMYLCASSLEGGGYTEAFFGQGTRLTVV.

This chain uses TRBV6-1 with TRBJ2-1, with 8 bases identical to TRBD1. Germline CDR1 MNHNS, CDR2 SASEGT. The trim removed 2 bases at V and 8 bases at J, leaving 5 bases unmatched. The CDR3 runs to 14 residues. CDR3 protein: CASSEIGRGHEQFF. The CDR3 bases are TGTGCCAGCAGTGAAATCGGCAGGGGGCATGAGCAGTTCTTC.

This rearrangement joins TRBV7-8 to TRBJ1-4; 10 bases are a match to TRBD1. The V and J ends lost 5 bases and 7 bases, in that order; junction bases with no gene match: 10. Germline-derived CDR1 and CDR2 are SGHVS and FQNEAQ. The CDR3 contains 16 residues. The CDR3 DNA follows: TGTGCCAGCAGCCGAGGATCCGGGACAGGGGTTGAAAAACTGTTTTTT. It is translated as CASSRGSGTGVEKLFF.

The chain carries TRBV10-2 and TRBJ2-1; D is possibly TRBD2 (5 bases). The V and J ends lost 4 bases and 12 bases respectively, with 13 bases between them. The CDR3 has 12 residues. Germline loops: CDR1 WSHSY, CDR2 SAAADI. CDR3 in amino acids: CASSVKRGGQFF. CDR3 in DNA: TGCGCCAGCAGTGTAAAAAGAGGAGGGCAGTTCTTC.

The DNA of the CDR3 is TGTGCCAGCAGTTTCTTCGCGTCCGGGGAGCTGTTTTTT. This translates into CASSFFASGELFF. The gene calls are TRBV27 and TRBJ2-2, with D hard to call. The length of the CDR3 is 13 residues. The ends were cut back, 3 bases at V and 6 bases at J, with 8 bases in the middle. Germline CDR1 MNHEY, CDR2 SMNVEV (reference sequence).

The gene calls are TRBV4-1 and TRBJ1-4; D call uncertain. With 3 bases removed from V and 8 bases from J, the gap between germline ends came to 16 bases. This CDR3 contains 15 residues. The germline V gene has CDR1 MGHRA and CDR2 YSYEKL. The CDR3 coding sequence is TGCGCCAGCAGCCAGGAGACGGGGTTGAGGGAAAAACTGTTTTTT. It encodes CASSQETGLREKLFF.

The chain employs TRBV7-9 and TRBJ2-3; TRBD2 matches at 13 bases. Germline CDR1 and CDR2: SEHNR and FQNEAQ (reference sequence). Unmatched junction bases numbered 1, after V lost 4 bases and J lost 3 bases. The length of the CDR3 is 15 residues. The CDR3 DNA sequence: TGTGCCAGCAGCTCGGGACTAGCGGGGACAGATACGCAGTATTTT. Protein product: CASSSGLAGTDTQYF. Full variable domain (remainder filled in from reference TRBV7-9 and TRBJ2-3): DTGVSQNPRHKITKRGQNVTFRCDPISEHNRLYWYRQTLGQGPEFLTYFQNEAQLEKSRLLSDRFSAERPKGSFSTLEIQRTEQGDSAMYLCASSSGLAGTDTQYFGPGTRLTVL.

This clone occurred a few times. The chain has TRBV5-1 and TRBJ2-7, with D possibly TRBD2 on 6 matching bases. This CDR3 has 14 residues. V lost 4 bases and J lost 0, with 11 bases in between. CDR1 and CDR2 (germline): SGHRS, YFSETQ. The CDR3 DNA is TGCGCCAGCAGCAGTCGGGAGAGCTCCTACGAGCAGTACTTC. Translation: CASSSRESSYEQYF.

This sequence joins TRBV5-6 and TRBJ1-2, with a weak D call TRBD1 (5 bases). The CDR3 covers 14 residues. The ends were cut back, 4 bases at V and 6 bases at J, with 16 bases in the middle. Germline CDR1 reads SGHDT; CDR2 reads YYEEEE. CDR3 in DNA: TGTGCCAGCAGCGTTCGACAGTTTAGGGATGGCTACACCTTC. As protein: CASSVRQFRDGYTF.

The chain links TRBV6-2 or TRBV6-3 to TRBJ2-1, with 10 positions matching TRBD2. V shed 2 bases, J shed 12 bases, and the junction held 10 bases outside the gene matches. The CDR3 loop spans 15 amino acids. Germline loops: CDR1 MNHEY, CDR2 SVGEGT. Here the CDR3 DNA reads TGTGCCAGCAGTTACCCTAGCGGGGGACGAGGTGGGCAGTTCTTC. Protein sequence: CASSYPSGGRGGQFF.

This chain joins TRBV2 and TRBJ1-2, with D tentatively TRBD1 (5 bases). Trimming cost V 5 bases and J 8 bases, with 30 bases left between them. The CDR3 is 18 residues long. Germline V gives CDR1 SNHLY, CDR2 FYNNEI. As DNA, the CDR3 is TGTGCCAGCAGTTCTCCCAACCCGGGCAGGGACGGGGGAGGCGGCTACACCTTC. Translated: CASSSPNPGRDGGGGYTF.

This chain links TRBV19 with TRBJ1-1, with TRBD1 as a possible D gene (6 bases). Deletions cut 5 bases from V and 3 bases from J, with 16 bases between. Germline V gives CDR1 LNHDA, CDR2 SQIVND (reference sequence). This CDR3 is built from 15 residues. CDR3 sequence (DNA): TGTGCCAGTAGTCTAAACAGGGCGGGGGACACTGAAGCTTTCTTT. Amino acid sequence: CASSLNRAGDTEAFF.

The chain has TRBV3-1 (or the pseudogene TRBV3-2) and TRBJ2-2, with D hard to call. Germline CDR1 and CDR2: LGHDT and YNNKEL (reference sequence). The CDR3 is 17 residues long. V was cut by 1 base and J by 8 bases, with 20 bases left in between. The CDR3: CASSQVRLVASAGELFF. The CDR3 DNA sequence: TGTGCCAGCAGCCAAGTTAGGCTAGTGGCCTCTGCGGGGGAGCTGTTTTTT.

The chain couples TRBV20-1 to TRBJ1-1, with D hard to call. The CDR3 runs 12 residues. V was shortened by 3 bases and J by 9 bases, with 14 bases between the two germline ends. From germline, CDR1 is DFQATT and CDR2 SNEGSKA (reference sequence). In nucleotides, the CDR3 is TGCAGTGCTAGTCCGGGAGAAGGGAAAGCTTTCTTT. Protein: CSASPGEGKAFF.

This chain links TRBV6-6 with TRBJ1-4, with 8 bases matching TRBD1. CDR1 and CDR2 from the germline V gene are MNHNY and SVGAGI (reference sequence). This CDR3 spans 14 amino acids. V was clipped by 5 bases and J by 6 bases; unmatched bases: 5. CDR3 amino acids: CASSATGEYEKLFF. The CDR3 nucleotides read TGTGCCAGCAGTGCGACAGGGGAATATGAAAAACTGTTTTTT.

This sequence joins TRBV6-5 and TRBJ2-7; 10 bases are shared with TRBD1. CDR3 length: 14 amino acids. Germline trimming cut 7 bases from V and 6 bases from J; bases unmatched to any gene: 9. Germline assignment: CDR1 MNHEY and CDR2 SVGAGI. The CDR3 nucleotides read TGTGCCAGCACTTCCGGGACAGGGGTGGGCGAGCAGTACTTC. Translating it yields CASTSGTGVGEQYF.

This clone occurred many times. The chain links TRBV5-5 to TRBJ2-6; the match to TRBD1 covers 8 bases. The CDR3 covers 18 residues. The J segment lost 0 bases and the V segment lost 4 bases, leaving 9 bases of the junction unmatched. CDR1 SGHKS and CDR2 YYEKEE come from the germline V gene (reference sequence). The CDR3 here is CASSLPGQASSGANVLTF. The CDR3 bases are TGTGCCAGCAGCCTTCCGGGACAGGCCTCCTCTGGGGCCAACGTCCTGACTTTC.

The chain has TRBV28 and TRBJ1-2; weak D call: TRBD1 (6 bases). This CDR3 contains 13 residues. The V end lost 8 bases, the J end lost 5 bases, and 15 bases lay between the germline ends. Germline CDR1 reads MDHEN; CDR2 reads SYDVKM. This CDR3 is CASGVTGKYGYTF. CDR3 nucleotides: TGTGCCAGCGGAGTTACAGGGAAATATGGCTACACCTTC.

The chain combines TRBV20-1 with TRBJ1-5, with 9 nucleotides matching TRBD1. Germline lookup yields CDR1 DFQATT and CDR2 SNEGSKA (reference sequence). The CDR3 is 17 amino acids. With 3 bases clipped from V and 3 bases from J, the junction kept 12 bases outside the gene matches. The CDR3 sequence is CSASSTGTGSTNQPQHF. In DNA form, the CDR3 reads TGCAGTGCTAGTTCGACCGGGACAGGGTCCACCAATCAGCCCCAGCATTTT.

The chain is built from TRBV5-8 and TRBJ2-7; possible D gene TRBD1, 5 bases. The germline CDR1 and CDR2 sequences are SGHTS and YDEGEE. The CDR3 sequence is 13 residues long. Trimming took 3 bases from V and 7 from J, leaving 14 bases between them. The CDR3 DNA reads TGTGCCAGCAGCTCGGTTGACAGACATGAGCAGTACTTC. It specifies CASSSVDRHEQYF. Together with reference TRBV5-8 and TRBJ2-7, the CDR3 gives the full variable domain: EAGVTQSPTHLIKTRGQQATLRCSPISGHTSVYWYQQALGLGLQFLLWYDEGEERNRGNFPPRFSGRQFPNYSSELNVNALELEDSALYLCASSSVDRHEQYFGPGTRLTVT.